The clone carrying this TCR beta chain was observed a handful of times. The data were taken from a study of blood T cell repertoires in COVID-19. Using immunoSEQ multiplex PCR, the repertoire was profiled, and TCRdb retains in-frame clones only, with some absent. The sample records more than 300,000 clones, about 89% being singletons. The Seattle patients, enrolled during active infection, were followed longitudinally. CDR1 is DFQATT and CDR2 is SNEGSKA in the germline V gene (reference sequence). The trim removed 3 bases at V and 3 bases at J, leaving 8 bases unmatched. CDR3 size: 14 residues. Sequencing was done on a sample of peripheral blood. The chain recombines TRBV20-1 with TRBJ2-7; 7 bases match TRBD1. The receptor comes from a woman younger than 45 with COVID-19, enrolled during active disease. CDR3 sequence reads: CSASPGQDLYEQYF. The CDR3 bases are TGCAGTGCTAGTCCCGGACAGGACCTCTACGAGCAGTACTTC.